The present TCR beta chain was sequenced within a study of T cells in Graves' hyperthyroidism and ophthalmopathy. RNA transcripts yielded amplified TCR beta CDR3 regions. First-round RT-PCR targeting the TCR CDR3 was performed with the HTBI primer set. TCRdb used MiXCR to reprocess the multiplex PCR reads, holding one entry per CDR3 protein. The sample holds some 380,000 distinct CDR3 sequences, around an eighth seen once. Patients having uncontrolled infection, another autoimmune disease, pregnancy or lactation were not included. The CDR3 is 15 residues long. Trimming left V 0 bases short and J 2 bases short, with 10 bases between. CDR1 and CDR2 (germline): SGHVS, FQNEAQ. This clonotype was recorded many times.

The sequencing sample was made of blood. This receptor was obtained from a man aged 25-45 years with Graves' hyperthyroidism that later progressed to Graves' ophthalmopathy. The V call is TRBV7-8, the J call TRBJ1-1; D unclear. In nucleotides, the CDR3 is TGTGCCAGCAGCTTAGCGGTGGAACCTAACACTGAAGCTTTCTTT. Translation: CASSLAVEPNTEAFF.